What follows are 8 T cell receptor beta chains derived from one specimen sequenced in a study of blood T cell repertoires in COVID-19 (dated by TCRdb to between 2020 and 2021). The library came from the immunoSEQ multiplex PCR assay. TCRdb stores this immuneACCESS table with in-frame sequences only. Part of the clones is absent; in the studies checked, under half of the shortfall reflects unresolved V genes, and no reason is known for the rest. Within this sample are around 110,000 clones, with around four fifths of them counted one time only. The ten largest make up under 3% of the sample. Material: peripheral blood. These receptors were collected from a young man with acute or convalescent COVID-19.

The gene calls are TRBV3-1 (or the pseudogene TRBV3-2) and TRBJ2-5, with 9 bases that match TRBD2. Germline values: CDR1 LGHDT, CDR2 YNNKEL (reference sequence). The V segment lost 4 bases and the J segment 1 base; nucleotides outside the gene matches: 7. The CDR3 is 16 amino acids. The chain's CDR3 is CASSRISGGSQETQYF. The CDR3 coding sequence is TGTGCCAGCAGCCGAATTAGCGGGGGCTCCCAAGAGACCCAGTACTTC.

The sample holds one count of this clone. The chain has TRBV25-1 and TRBJ2-2; tentatively, D is TRBD1 (6 bases). Trimming removed 0 bases at V and 5 bases at J, with 13 bases between. Germline V gene lookup returns CDR1 MGHDK and CDR2 SYGVNS. The CDR3 totals 16 residues. The DNA for the CDR3 is TGTGCCAGCAGTGAATATGGGCAGGGGAAGACCGGGGAGCTGTTTTTT. It codes for CASSEYGQGKTGELFF.

This clone was recorded only once. One end of the junction does not line up with germline, which may come from a read error. The CDR3 nucleotides are TGTGCTAGCAGCGCGGGACTTAGCACGGTCGATGAGCAGTTCTTC. The encoded protein is CASSAGLSTVDEQFF. The V and J genes are TRBV7-7 and TRBJ2-1, with D possibly being TRBD2 (6 bases). The CDR3 spans 15 residues. Germline lookup yields CDR1 SSHAT and CDR2 FNYEAQ (reference sequence). The full variable domain, rest sourced from reference TRBV7-7 and TRBJ2-1, is GAGVSQSPRYKVTKRGQDVTLRCDPISSHATLYWYQQALGQGPEFLTYFNYEAQPDKSGLPSDRFSAERPEGSISTLTIQRTEQRDSAMYRCASSAGLSTVDEQFFGPGTRLTVL.

The V gene is TRBV19, the J gene TRBJ1-1; D not resolved. This CDR3 has 14 amino acids. The ends were cut back, 4 bases at V and 4 bases at J, with 13 bases in the middle. Per germline, CDR1 LNHDA and CDR2 SQIVND (reference sequence). CDR3 coding DNA: TGTGCCAGTAGTACTTTCGGGGAGGGCACTGAAGCTTTCTTT. As protein: CASSTFGEGTEAFF.

The chain employs TRBV7-3 and TRBJ1-2, with no clear D. The V gene's germline CDR1 is SGHTA and CDR2 FQGTGA. The V end was cut by 2 bases, the J end by 3 bases, with 10 bases between. The CDR3 totals 14 residues. The DNA of the CDR3 is TGTGCCAGCAGCTTAGGCGGCGGGGACTATGGCTACACCTTC. Its protein product is CASSLGGGDYGYTF. The whole variable domain, filled in from reference TRBV7-3 and TRBJ1-2, reads GAGVSQTPSNKVTEKGKYVELRCDPISGHTALYWYRQSLGQGPEFLIYFQGTGAADDSGLPNDRFFAVRPEGSVSTLKIQRTERGDSAVYLCASSLGGGDYGYTFGSGTRLTVV.

V gene TRBV20-1 combines with J gene TRBJ1-1, with D possibly being TRBD1 (5 bases). This CDR3 contains 14 residues. The V gene lost 3 bases and the J gene lost 4 bases, with 15 bases spanning the gap. The germline gives CDR1 DFQATT, CDR2 SNEGSKA (reference sequence). The CDR3 region is CSASPGGPGTEAFF. CDR3 coding DNA: TGCAGTGCTAGTCCCGGGGGACCGGGCACTGAAGCTTTCTTT.

About this clone: At one boundary the junction diverges from the germline segment, which might be a read error. The rearrangement joins TRBV7-7 to TRBJ2-5; 10 bases are shared with TRBD1. The CDR3 covers 15 residues. CDR1 and CDR2 (germline): SSHAT, FNYEAQ (reference sequence). CDR3 region: CASSRQGAPKETQYF. DNA for the CDR3: TGTGCTAGCAGCCGACAGGGGGCGCCCAAAGAGACCCAGTACTTC.

J is TRBJ2-3 and V is TRBV12-3 or TRBV12-4; D is unresolved. The CDR3 contains 12 residues. The V end lost 3 bases, the J end lost 5 bases, and 6 bases lay between the germline ends. The CDR3 DNA reads TGTGCCAGCAGTTTGCTGAGAGATACGCAGTATTTT. Translating gives CASSLLRDTQYF.